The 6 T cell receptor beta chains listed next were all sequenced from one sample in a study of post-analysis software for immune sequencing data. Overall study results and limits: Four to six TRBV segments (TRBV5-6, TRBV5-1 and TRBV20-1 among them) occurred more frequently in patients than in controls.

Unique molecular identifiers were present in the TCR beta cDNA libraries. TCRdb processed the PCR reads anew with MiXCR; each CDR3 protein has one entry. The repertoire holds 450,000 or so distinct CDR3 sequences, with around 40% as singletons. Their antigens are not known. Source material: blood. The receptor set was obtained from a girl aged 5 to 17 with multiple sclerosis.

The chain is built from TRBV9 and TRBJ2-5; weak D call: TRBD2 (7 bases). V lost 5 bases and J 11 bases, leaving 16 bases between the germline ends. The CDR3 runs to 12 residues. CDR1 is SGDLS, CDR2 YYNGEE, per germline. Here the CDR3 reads CASSPGGPEQYF. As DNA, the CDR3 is TGTGCCAGCAGTCCGGGGGGCCCTGAGCAGTACTTC. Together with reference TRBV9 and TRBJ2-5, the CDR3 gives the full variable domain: DSGVTQTPKHLITATGQRVTLRCSPRSGDLSVYWYQQSLDQGLQFLIQYYNGEERAKGNILERFSAQQFPDLHSELNLSSLELGDSALYFCASSPGGPEQYFGPGTRLLVL.

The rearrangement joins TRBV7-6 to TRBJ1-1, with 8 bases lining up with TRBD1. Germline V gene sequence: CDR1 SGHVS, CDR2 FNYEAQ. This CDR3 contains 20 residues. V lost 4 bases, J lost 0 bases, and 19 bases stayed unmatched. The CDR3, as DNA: TGTGCCAGCAGCTCCGGACAGGGACTTAGCCTTGGGGGCATGAACACTGAAGCTTTCTTT. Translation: CASSSGQGLSLGGMNTEAFF.

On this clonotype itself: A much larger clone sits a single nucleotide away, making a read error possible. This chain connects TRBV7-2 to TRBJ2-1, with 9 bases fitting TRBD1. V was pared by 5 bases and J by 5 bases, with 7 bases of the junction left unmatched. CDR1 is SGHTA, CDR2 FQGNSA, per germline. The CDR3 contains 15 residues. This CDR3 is CASSPGTGSNNEQFF. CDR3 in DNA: TGTGCCAGCAGCCCCGGGACAGGGTCCAACAATGAGCAGTTCTTC.

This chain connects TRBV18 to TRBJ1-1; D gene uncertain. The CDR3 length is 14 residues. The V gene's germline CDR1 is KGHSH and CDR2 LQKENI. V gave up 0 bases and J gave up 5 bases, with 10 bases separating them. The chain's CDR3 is CASSPPWERTEAFF. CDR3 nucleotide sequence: TGTGCCAGCTCACCACCGTGGGAGAGGACTGAAGCTTTCTTT. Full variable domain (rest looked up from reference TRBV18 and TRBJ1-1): NAGVMQNPRHLVRRRGQEARLRCSPMKGHSHVYWYRQLPEEGLKFMVYLQKENIIDESGMPKERFSAEFPKEGPSILRIQQVVRGDSAAYFCASSPPWERTEAFFGQGTRLTVV.

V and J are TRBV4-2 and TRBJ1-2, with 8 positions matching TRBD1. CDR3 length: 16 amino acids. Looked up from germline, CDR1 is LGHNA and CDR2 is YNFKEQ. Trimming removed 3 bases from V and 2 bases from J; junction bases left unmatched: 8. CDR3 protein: CASSQGPRTGNYGYTF. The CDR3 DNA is TGTGCCAGCAGCCAGGGCCCTCGGACAGGGAACTATGGCTACACCTTC.

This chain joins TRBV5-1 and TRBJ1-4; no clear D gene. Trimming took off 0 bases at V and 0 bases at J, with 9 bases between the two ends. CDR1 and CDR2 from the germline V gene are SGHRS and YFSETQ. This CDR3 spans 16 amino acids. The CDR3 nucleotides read TGCGCCAGCAGCTTGGAAACGGGAGCAACTAATGAAAAACTGTTTTTT. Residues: CASSLETGATNEKLFF. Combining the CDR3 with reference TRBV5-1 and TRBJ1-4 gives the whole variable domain KAGVTQTPRYLIKTRGQQVTLSCSPISGHRSVSWYQQTPGQGLQFLFEYFSETQRNKGNFPGRFSGRQFSNSRSEMNVSTLELGDSALYLCASSLETGATNEKLFFGSGTQLSVL.